A single sample is the source of the 2 T cell receptor beta chains below, sequenced in a study of beta chain features in type 1 diabetes. Every bit of the isolated RNA underwent reverse transcription, so sequencing read expressed TCRB transcripts. The data were produced by immunoSEQ multiplex PCR, yet TCRdb's version contains in-frame clones alone and is incomplete. The sample records over 300,000 clones, approximately 9.9% being singletons. Findings and limits, study-wide: People with Type 1 diabetes carried modestly yet significantly shorter TCRB CDR3s in all four CD4+ subsets.

No cognate antigen is known for these TCRs. The material sequenced was central memory CD4+ T cells from blood. The receptors shown here come from a man aged 25 to 40 with type 1 diabetes.

The V and J genes are TRBV7-2 and TRBJ1-2; D is possibly TRBD1 (5 bases). Trimming took off 3 bases at V and 1 base at J, with 12 bases between the two ends. CDR1 is SGHTA, CDR2 FQGNSA, per germline. The CDR3 consists of 15 residues. This chain's CDR3 is CASSFIGGVNYGYTF. CDR3 DNA: TGTGCCAGCAGCTTCATCGGGGGTGTTAACTATGGCTACACCTTC.

The sample holds many counts of this clone. The rearrangement links TRBV28 to TRBJ2-3, with TRBD2 identical over 13 bases. The trim removed 6 bases at V and 4 bases at J, leaving 10 bases unmatched. Germline CDR1 reads MDHEN; CDR2 reads SYDVKM. The CDR3 is 17 residues long. The CDR3 nucleotides are TGTGCCAGCAGCCTGGGAGGGACTAGCGGGACCCCAGATACGCAGTATTTT. Its protein product is CASSLGGTSGTPDTQYF.